This TCR beta chain originates from a study of lymphopenia after photon versus proton radiotherapy. Some clones are missing from TCRdb's copy, which holds only in-frame ones; the method was immunoSEQ multiplex PCR. The table lists 150,000 to 200,000 clones, around 85% of them singletons, with around 4.6% in the top ten. Germline CDR1 is SGDLS and CDR2 is YYNGEE. Trimming cost V 0 bases and J 5 bases, with 9 bases left between them. The length of the CDR3 is 13 residues. The rearrangement uses TRBV9 and TRBJ2-7; D not resolved. Sequencing used peripheral blood, obtained from a patient treated with photon-based radiotherapy. This clonotype originated in a man aged 50 to 59 with gastric cancer. CDR3 coding DNA: TGTGCCAGCAGCGTAGGAGTCCAGAACGAGCAGTACTTC. This codes for CASSVGVQNEQYF.